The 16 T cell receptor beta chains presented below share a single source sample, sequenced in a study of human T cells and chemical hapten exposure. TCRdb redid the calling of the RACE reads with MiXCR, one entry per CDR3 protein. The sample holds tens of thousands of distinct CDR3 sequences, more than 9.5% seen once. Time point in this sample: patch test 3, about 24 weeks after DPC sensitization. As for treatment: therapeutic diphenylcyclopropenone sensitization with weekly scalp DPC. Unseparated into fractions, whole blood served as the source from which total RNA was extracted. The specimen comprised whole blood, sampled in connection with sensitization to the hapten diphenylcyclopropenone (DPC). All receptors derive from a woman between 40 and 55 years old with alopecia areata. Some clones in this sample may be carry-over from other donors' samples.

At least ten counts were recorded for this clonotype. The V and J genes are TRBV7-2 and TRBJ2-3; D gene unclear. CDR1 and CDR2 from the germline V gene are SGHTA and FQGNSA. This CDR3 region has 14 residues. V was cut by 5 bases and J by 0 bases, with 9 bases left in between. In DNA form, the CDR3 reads TGTGCCAGCAGCCCCCAATCTAGCACAGATACGCAGTATTTT. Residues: CASSPQSSTDTQYF.

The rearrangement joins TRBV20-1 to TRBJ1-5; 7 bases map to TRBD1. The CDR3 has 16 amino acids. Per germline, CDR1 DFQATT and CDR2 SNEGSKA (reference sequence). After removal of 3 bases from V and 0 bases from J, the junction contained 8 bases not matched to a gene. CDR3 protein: CSASPTGLYSNQPQHF. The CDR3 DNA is TGCAGTGCTAGCCCGACAGGGCTCTATAGCAATCAGCCCCAGCATTTT.

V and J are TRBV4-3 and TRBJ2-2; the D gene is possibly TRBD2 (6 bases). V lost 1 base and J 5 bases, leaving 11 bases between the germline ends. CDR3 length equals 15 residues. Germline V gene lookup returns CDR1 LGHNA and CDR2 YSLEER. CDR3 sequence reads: CASSQAAGGTGELFF. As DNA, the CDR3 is TGCGCCAGCAGCCAAGCGGCAGGAGGGACCGGGGAGCTGTTTTTT.

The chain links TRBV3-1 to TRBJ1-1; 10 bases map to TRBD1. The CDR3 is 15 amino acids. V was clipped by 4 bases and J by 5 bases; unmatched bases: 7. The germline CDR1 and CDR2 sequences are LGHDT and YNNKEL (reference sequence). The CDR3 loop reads CASSLAGQGSTEAFF. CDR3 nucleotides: TGTGCCAGCAGCCTCGCGGGACAGGGGAGTACTGAAGCTTTCTTT.

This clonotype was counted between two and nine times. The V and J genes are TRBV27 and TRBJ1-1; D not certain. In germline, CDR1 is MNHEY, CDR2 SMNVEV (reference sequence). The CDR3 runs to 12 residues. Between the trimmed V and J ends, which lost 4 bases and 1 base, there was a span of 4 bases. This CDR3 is CASSSGNTEAFF. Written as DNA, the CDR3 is TGTGCCAGCAGTTCTGGGAACACTGAAGCTTTCTTT.

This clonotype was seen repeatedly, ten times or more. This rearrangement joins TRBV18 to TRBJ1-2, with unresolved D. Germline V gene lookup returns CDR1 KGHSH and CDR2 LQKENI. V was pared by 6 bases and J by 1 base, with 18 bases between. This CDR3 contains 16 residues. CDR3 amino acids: CASSQKSRTGNYGYTF. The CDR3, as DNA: TGTGCCAGCTCCCAGAAGAGCAGGACGGGTAACTATGGCTACACCTTC.

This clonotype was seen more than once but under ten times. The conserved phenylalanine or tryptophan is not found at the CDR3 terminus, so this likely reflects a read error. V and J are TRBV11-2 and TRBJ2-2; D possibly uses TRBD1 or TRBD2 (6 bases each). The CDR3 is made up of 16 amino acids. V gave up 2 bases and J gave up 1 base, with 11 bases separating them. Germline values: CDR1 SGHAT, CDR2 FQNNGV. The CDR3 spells CASSLRGARNTGELFL. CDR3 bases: TGTGCCAGCAGCTTAAGGGGGGCGAGGAACACCGGGGAGCTGTTTCTT.

CDR3 sequence (DNA): TGTGCCAGCAGTTTTATACGCCAAGGGACTAGCGGGAACACAGATACGCAGTATTTT. Protein product: CASSFIRQGTSGNTDTQYF. The V call is TRBV28, the J call TRBJ2-3; TRBD2 matches at 13 bases. This CDR3 has 19 amino acids. Per germline, CDR1 MDHEN and CDR2 SYDVKM. The V segment lost 3 bases and the J segment 2 bases; nucleotides outside the gene matches: 11.

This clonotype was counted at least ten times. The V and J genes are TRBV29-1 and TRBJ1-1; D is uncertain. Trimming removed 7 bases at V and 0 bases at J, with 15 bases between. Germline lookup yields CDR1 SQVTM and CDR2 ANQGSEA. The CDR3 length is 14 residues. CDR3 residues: CSAHGPKMNTEAFF. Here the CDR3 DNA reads TGCAGCGCCCATGGGCCCAAAATGAACACTGAAGCTTTCTTT.

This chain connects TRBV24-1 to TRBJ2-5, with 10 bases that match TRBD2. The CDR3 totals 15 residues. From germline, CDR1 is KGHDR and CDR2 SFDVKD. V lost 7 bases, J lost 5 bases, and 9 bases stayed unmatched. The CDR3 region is CATSETSGVGETQYF. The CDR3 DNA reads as TGTGCCACCAGCGAAACTAGCGGGGTGGGTGAGACCCAGTACTTC.

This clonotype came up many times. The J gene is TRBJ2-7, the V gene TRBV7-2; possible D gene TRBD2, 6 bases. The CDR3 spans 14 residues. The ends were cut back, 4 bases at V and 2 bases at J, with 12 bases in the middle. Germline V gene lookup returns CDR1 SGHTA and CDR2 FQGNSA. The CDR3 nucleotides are TGTGCCAGCAGCTGGGGGGTCTCGACCTACGAGCAGTACTTC. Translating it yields CASSWGVSTYEQYF.

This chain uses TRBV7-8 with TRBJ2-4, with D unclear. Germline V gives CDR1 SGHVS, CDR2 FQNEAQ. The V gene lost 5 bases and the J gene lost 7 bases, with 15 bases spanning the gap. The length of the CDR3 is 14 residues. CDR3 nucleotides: TGTGCCAGCAGCCTCGTAGACGTTTCGAACATTCAGTACTTC. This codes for CASSLVDVSNIQYF. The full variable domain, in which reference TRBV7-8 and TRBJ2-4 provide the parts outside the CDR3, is GAGVSQSPRYKVAKRGQDVALRCDPISGHVSLFWYQQALGQGPEFLTYFQNEAQLDKSGLPSDRFFAERPEGSVSTLKIQRTQQEDSAVYLCASSLVDVSNIQYFGAGTRLSVL.

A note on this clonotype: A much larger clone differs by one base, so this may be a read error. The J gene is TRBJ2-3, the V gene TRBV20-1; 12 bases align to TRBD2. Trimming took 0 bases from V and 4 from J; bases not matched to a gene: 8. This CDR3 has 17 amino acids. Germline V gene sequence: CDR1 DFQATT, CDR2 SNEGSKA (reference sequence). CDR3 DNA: TGCAGTGCTAGAGAGCGACTAGCGGGGGTTAGCTCAGATACGCAGTATTTT. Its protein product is CSARERLAGVSSDTQYF.

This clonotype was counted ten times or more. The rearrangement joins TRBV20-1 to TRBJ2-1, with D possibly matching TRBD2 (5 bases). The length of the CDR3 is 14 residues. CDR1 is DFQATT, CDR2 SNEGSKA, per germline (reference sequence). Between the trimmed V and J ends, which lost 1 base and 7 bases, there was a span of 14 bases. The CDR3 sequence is CSARAGNLLNEQFF. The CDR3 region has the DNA TGCAGTGCTAGAGCGGGAAATTTATTGAATGAGCAGTTCTTC.

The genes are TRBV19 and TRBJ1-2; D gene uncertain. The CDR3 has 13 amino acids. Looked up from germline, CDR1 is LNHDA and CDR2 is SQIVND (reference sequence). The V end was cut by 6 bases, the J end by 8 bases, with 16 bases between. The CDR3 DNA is TGTGCCAGTAGCCCTAATGTAAAATGGGGCTACACCTTC. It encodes CASSPNVKWGYTF.

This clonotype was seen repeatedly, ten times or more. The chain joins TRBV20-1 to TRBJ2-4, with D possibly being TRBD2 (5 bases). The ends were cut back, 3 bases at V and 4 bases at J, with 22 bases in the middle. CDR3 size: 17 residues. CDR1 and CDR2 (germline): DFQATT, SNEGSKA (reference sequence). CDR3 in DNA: TGCAGTGCTAGCGGCCTATATCTAGCCCTCTTAAAAAACATTCAGTACTTC. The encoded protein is CSASGLYLALLKNIQYF.